The 17 T cell receptor beta chains in this list originate from one sample, sequenced in a study of T cells after yellow fever vaccination. MiXCR was run by TCRdb on the 5' RACE reads, yielding one entry per CDR3 protein. Altogether almost 600,000 distinct CDR3 sequences are present, roughly 13% being singletons, with the ten largest covering around 15%. Sequencing was performed on PBMCs, taken on the day of the yellow fever booster vaccination. The receptor set was obtained from a man in his thirties or forties who received the YFV17D yellow fever vaccine.

This clonotype was seen a few times. V usage is TRBV5-1 and J usage is TRBJ2-2; 7 nucleotides line up with TRBD2. Germline V gene sequence: CDR1 SGHRS, CDR2 YFSETQ. J was trimmed by 1 base and V by 4 bases; bases with no gene match: 4. This CDR3 has 15 residues. DNA for the CDR3: TGCGCCAGCAGCGTGTCTAGCGGGAACACCGGGGAGCTGTTTTTT. The encoded protein is CASSVSSGNTGELFF.

The chain is built from TRBV3-1 and TRBJ2-2, with 7 bases identical to TRBD2. V was clipped by 3 bases and J by 3 bases; unmatched bases: 10. The CDR3 spans 17 residues. Germline V CDR1 and CDR2: LGHDT, YNNKEL (reference sequence). As DNA, the CDR3 is TGTGCCAGCAGCCATAGCGGGTCGCGTTTGGACACCGGGGAGCTGTTTTTT. Its translation: CASSHSGSRLDTGELFF.

The chain carries TRBV20-1 and TRBJ2-2, with 10 positions matching TRBD2. V lost 5 bases, J lost 2 bases, and 5 bases stayed unmatched. Per the germline V gene, CDR1 is DFQATT and CDR2 is SNEGSKA (reference sequence). The CDR3 totals 15 residues. Written as DNA, the CDR3 is TGCAGTGCTCCACTAGCGGGACACAACACCGGGGAGCTGTTTTTT. Its protein is CSAPLAGHNTGELFF.

The gene calls are TRBV20-1 and TRBJ2-5; 9 bases agree with TRBD2. Losses at the gene ends were 6 bases for V and 1 base for J; bases not matched to a gene: 9. From germline, CDR1 is DFQATT and CDR2 SNEGSKA (reference sequence). This CDR3 has 15 amino acids. The CDR3: CSAPPSGMGQETQYF. CDR3 bases: TGCAGTGCGCCACCTAGCGGGATGGGCCAAGAGACCCAGTACTTC.

Only a few counts were recorded for this clonotype. The rearrangement uses TRBV4-3 and TRBJ2-7; D might be TRBD2 (6 bases). Germline lookup yields CDR1 LGHNA and CDR2 YSLEER. Trimming left V 1 base short and J 6 bases short, with 10 bases between. CDR3 size: 13 residues. CDR3 residues: CASSQALRGEQYF. The CDR3 region has the DNA TGCGCCAGCAGCCAAGCTCTGCGGGGCGAGCAGTACTTC.

This clonotype has only a few counts. The V and J genes are TRBV7-2 and TRBJ2-5; tentatively, D is TRBD1 (6 bases). The CDR3 loop spans 13 amino acids. The germline V and J ends were trimmed by 8 bases and 1 base, with 11 bases remaining between them. Germline V gene sequence: CDR1 SGHTA, CDR2 FQGNSA. The CDR3 loop is CASRQGIQETQYF. The CDR3 nucleotides are TGTGCCAGCCGCCAGGGGATCCAAGAGACCCAGTACTTC.

This clonotype has more than one count but fewer than ten. The rearrangement uses TRBV28 and TRBJ2-5, with 7 positions matching TRBD1. In germline, CDR1 is MDHEN, CDR2 SYDVKM. The length of the CDR3 is 14 residues. The V segment lost 3 bases and the J segment 3 bases; nucleotides outside the gene matches: 4. This CDR3 reads CASSLLDRKETQYF. Here the CDR3 DNA reads TGTGCCAGCAGTTTGCTGGACAGGAAAGAGACCCAGTACTTC.

This chain joins TRBV7-9 and TRBJ2-7, with D tentatively TRBD1 or TRBD2 (6 bases each). This CDR3 contains 14 residues. Germline CDR1 SEHNR, CDR2 FQNEAQ (reference sequence). V was cut by 4 bases and J by 4 bases, with 14 bases left in between. The CDR3 bases are TGTGCCAGCAGCTCCACAGGGAGGTGGTACGAGCAGTACTTC. Encoded protein: CASSSTGRWYEQYF.

This clonotype showed up just a few times. This sequence joins TRBV4-3 and TRBJ1-1; tentatively, D is TRBD1 (5 bases). CDR1 is LGHNA and CDR2 is YSLEER in the germline V gene. The V end lost 1 base, the J end lost 5 bases, and 5 bases lay between the germline ends. The CDR3 extends over 12 amino acids. CDR3 DNA: TGCGCCAGCAGCCAAGGACAGACTGAAGCTTTCTTT. Translated: CASSQGQTEAFF.

The V gene is TRBV5-1, the J gene TRBJ2-2, with a weak D call TRBD2 (5 bases). The CDR3 is 15 amino acids. Germline assignment: CDR1 SGHRS and CDR2 YFSETQ. The ends were cut back, 4 bases at V and 4 bases at J, with 14 bases in the middle. CDR3 protein: CASSALRGSTGELFF. The CDR3 DNA reads as TGCGCCAGCAGCGCACTACGAGGGAGCACCGGGGAGCTGTTTTTT.

V and J are TRBV5-1 and TRBJ1-6; no clear D. Germline CDR1 and CDR2: SGHRS and YFSETQ. This CDR3 has 14 amino acids. Deletions cut 0 bases from V and 9 bases from J, with 10 bases between. CDR3 sequence reads: CASSLATLGSPLHF. DNA for the CDR3: TGCGCCAGCAGCTTGGCTACACTGGGTTCACCCCTCCACTTT.

This clonotype has a handful of counts. The J gene is TRBJ1-1, the V gene TRBV7-9; D might be TRBD1 (5 bases). The CDR3 loop spans 15 amino acids. The V end was cut by 5 bases, the J end by 4 bases, with 17 bases between. Germline V gene lookup returns CDR1 SEHNR and CDR2 FQNEAQ (reference sequence). CDR3 DNA sequence: TGTGCCAGCAGCCCTAAGCGGGACCTTGCCACTGAAGCTTTCTTT. It translates to CASSPKRDLATEAFF.

This clonotype has a handful of counts. The chain carries TRBV6-2 or TRBV6-3 and TRBJ2-7, with 12 bases lining up with TRBD2. V dropped 2 bases and J dropped 5; count of bases not matched to a gene: 10. CDR1 MNHEY and CDR2 SVGEGT come from the germline V gene. This CDR3 is built from 17 residues. The CDR3 spells CASSYDPGLAGSHEQYF. The CDR3, as DNA: TGTGCCAGCAGTTACGACCCTGGACTAGCGGGAAGCCACGAGCAGTACTTC.

In this sample, this clonotype turned up a few times. V gene TRBV7-6 combines with J gene TRBJ2-1; 9 bases agree with TRBD2. Germline loops: CDR1 SGHVS, CDR2 FNYEAQ. The CDR3 contains 14 residues. V lost 5 bases to trimming and J lost 8 bases; unmatched junction nucleotides: 7. In nucleotides, the CDR3 is TGTGCCAGCAGCCGTAGCGGGAGCGTCCATGAGCAGTTCTTC. Residues: CASSRSGSVHEQFF.

The genes are TRBV20-1 and TRBJ2-3; D might be TRBD1 or TRBD2, each matching 6 bases. V was clipped by 4 bases and J by 6 bases, with 26 bases between them. In germline, CDR1 is DFQATT, CDR2 SNEGSKA (reference sequence). This CDR3 contains 17 residues. This chain's CDR3 is CSATTTRGASKADTQYF. The CDR3 DNA reads TGCAGTGCTACTACAACAAGGGGGGCTAGCAAAGCGGATACGCAGTATTTT.

The chain employs TRBV11-3 and TRBJ1-2, with a possible D match to TRBD1 (5 bases). V was trimmed by 10 bases and J by 0 bases, leaving 9 bases between them. Germline V gene lookup returns CDR1 SGHNT and CDR2 YENEEA. This CDR3 comprises 12 residues. The CDR3 spells CANLTANYGYTF. In nucleotides, the CDR3 is TGTGCCAACTTGACAGCTAACTATGGCTACACCTTC.

The chain recombines TRBV12-5 with TRBJ2-7, with 10 positions matching TRBD2. Germline assignment: CDR1 LGHNT and CDR2 FRNRAP. The CDR3 sequence is 18 residues long. In DNA form, the CDR3 reads TGTGCCTGCTGCCAAGGGGGCGCAGCGGGAGGGCTGCCCTACGAGCAGTACTTC. This codes for CACCQGGAAGGLPYEQYF.